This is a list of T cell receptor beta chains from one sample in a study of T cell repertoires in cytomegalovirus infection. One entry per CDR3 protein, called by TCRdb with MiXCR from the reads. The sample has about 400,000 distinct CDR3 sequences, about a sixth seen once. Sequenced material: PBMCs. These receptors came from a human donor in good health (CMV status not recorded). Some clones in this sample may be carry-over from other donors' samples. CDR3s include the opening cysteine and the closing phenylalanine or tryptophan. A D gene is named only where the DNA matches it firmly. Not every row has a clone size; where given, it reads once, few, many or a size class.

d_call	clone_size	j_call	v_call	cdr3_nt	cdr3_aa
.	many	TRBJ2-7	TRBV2	TGTGCCAGCAGTGAAGAGTTCGGTCCATACGAGCAGTACTTC	CASSEEFGPYEQYF
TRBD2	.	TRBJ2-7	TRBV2	TGTGCCAGCAACCTAGCGGACCTAGGAGAGCAGTACTTC	CASNLADLGEQYF
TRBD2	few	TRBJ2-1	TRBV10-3	TGTGCCATCAGTGAAATCTTAGCGGGGGGTGAGCAGTTCTTC	CAISEILAGGEQFF
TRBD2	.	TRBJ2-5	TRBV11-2	TGTGCCAGCAGCTTAGGCGGGGGGTACCAAGAGACCCAGTACTTC	CASSLGGGYQETQYF
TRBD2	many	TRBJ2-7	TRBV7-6	TGTGCCAGCAGCTTAGATGCTAGCGGAAACTACGAGCAGTACTTC	CASSLDASGNYEQYF
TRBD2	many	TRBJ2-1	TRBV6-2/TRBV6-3	TGTGCCAGCAGATACTCAGGCTCCGGGACTAGCGGGGTTTCTGTTCTAAATGAGCAGTTCTTC	CASRYSGSGTSGVSVLNEQFF
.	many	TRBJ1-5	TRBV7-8	TGTGCCAGCAGCCCGGCCCCAGGGAGCAATCAGCCCCAGCATTTT	CASSPAPGSNQPQHF
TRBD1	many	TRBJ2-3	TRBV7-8	TGTGCCAGCAGCTTAGAACAGGGGGCGAGGACAGATACGCAGTATTTT	CASSLEQGARTDTQYF
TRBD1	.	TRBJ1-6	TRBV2	TGTGCCAGCAGTGGAGACAGGGGTCGGGTAACTTCACCCCTCCACTTT	CASSGDRGRVTSPLHF
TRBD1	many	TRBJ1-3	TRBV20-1	TGCAGTGCTCCGGACAGGGCGACCTCTGGAAACACCATATATTTT	CSAPDRATSGNTIYF
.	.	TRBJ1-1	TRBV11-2	TGTGCCAGCAGCTTGCTTATGAACACTGAAGCTTTCTTT	CASSLLMNTEAFF
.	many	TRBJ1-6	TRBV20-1	TGCAGTGCTCTCCCCCTCGTGATAAGCTCCTATAATTCACCCCTCCACTTT	CSALPLVISSYNSPLHF
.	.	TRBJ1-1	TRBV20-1	TGCAGTGCTTTCAAGAGGACCTCCGTCACTGAAGCTTTCTTT	CSAFKRTSVTEAFF
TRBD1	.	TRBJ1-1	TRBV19	TGTGCCAGTAGTGACAGGGAAACTGAAGCTTTCTTT	CASSDRETEAFF
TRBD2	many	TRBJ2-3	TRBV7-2	TGTGCCAGCAGCTTAAAAACTAGCGGCCGCTCTAGCACAGATACGCAGTATTTT	CASSLKTSGRSSTDTQYF
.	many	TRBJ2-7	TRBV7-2	TGTGCCAGCAGTTATAGAGGGGGGTACGAGCAGTACTTC	CASSYRGGYEQYF
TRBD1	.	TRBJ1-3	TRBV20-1	TGCAGTGCTAGAGATTGGGACAGGTCATCTGGAAACACCATATATTTT	CSARDWDRSSGNTIYF
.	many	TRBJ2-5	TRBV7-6	TGTGCCAGCAGCGTATTCAGGGCCCAAGAGACCCAGTACTTC	CASSVFRAQETQYF
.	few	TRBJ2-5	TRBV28	TGTGCCAGCAGTTATTCAGGGGCCCAGTACTTC	CASSYSGAQYF
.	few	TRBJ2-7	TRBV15	TGTGCCACCAGCAGTGAACGGACAGCCGTTACCTACGAGCAGTACTTC	CATSSERTAVTYEQYF
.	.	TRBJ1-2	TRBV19	TGTGCCAGTAGTCCTCGTATAGGCCGCAACTATGGCTACACCTTC	CASSPRIGRNYGYTF
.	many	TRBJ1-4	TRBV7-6	TGTGCCAGCAGCCCCCTCCCGCGGGCAGGGGATGAAAAACTGTTTTTT	CASSPLPRAGDEKLFF
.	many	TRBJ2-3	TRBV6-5	TGTGCCAGCAGTTACAGTCCGGGGGCAGATACGCAGTATTTT	CASSYSPGADTQYF
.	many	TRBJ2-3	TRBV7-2	TGTGCCAGCATTCTCGTGGGGGGCACAGATACGCAGTATTTT	CASILVGGTDTQYF
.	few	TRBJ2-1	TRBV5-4	TGTGCCAGCAGCTTTCGGGGGCGCCCCGGAGATGAGCAGTTCTTC	CASSFRGRPGDEQFF
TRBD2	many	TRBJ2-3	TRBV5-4	TGTGCCAGCAGCTTTGGACTAGGGACAGATACGCAGTATTTT	CASSFGLGTDTQYF
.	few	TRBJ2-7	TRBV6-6	TGTGCCAGCAGTTACGAAAGCCCCTACGAGCAGTACTTC	CASSYESPYEQYF
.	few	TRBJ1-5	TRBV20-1	TGCAGTGCTAGAGTTACAGGGAGGGACCATCAGCCCCAGCATTTT	CSARVTGRDHQPQHF